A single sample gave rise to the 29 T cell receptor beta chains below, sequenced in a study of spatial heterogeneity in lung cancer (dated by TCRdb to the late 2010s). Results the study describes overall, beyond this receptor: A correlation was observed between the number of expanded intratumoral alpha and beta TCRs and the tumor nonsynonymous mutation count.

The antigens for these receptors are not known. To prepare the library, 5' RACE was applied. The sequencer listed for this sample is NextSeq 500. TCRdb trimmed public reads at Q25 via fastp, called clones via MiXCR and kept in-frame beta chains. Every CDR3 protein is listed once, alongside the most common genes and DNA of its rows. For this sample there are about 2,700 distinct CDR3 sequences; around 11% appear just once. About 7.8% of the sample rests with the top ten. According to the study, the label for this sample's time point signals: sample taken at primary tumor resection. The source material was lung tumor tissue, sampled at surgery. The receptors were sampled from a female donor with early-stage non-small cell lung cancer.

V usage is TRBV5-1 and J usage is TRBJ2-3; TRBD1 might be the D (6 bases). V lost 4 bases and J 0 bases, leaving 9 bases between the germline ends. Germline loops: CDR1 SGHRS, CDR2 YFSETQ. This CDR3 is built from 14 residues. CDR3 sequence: CASSQGWSTDTQYF. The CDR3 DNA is TGCGCCAGCAGCCAGGGGTGGAGCACAGATACGCAGTATTTT.

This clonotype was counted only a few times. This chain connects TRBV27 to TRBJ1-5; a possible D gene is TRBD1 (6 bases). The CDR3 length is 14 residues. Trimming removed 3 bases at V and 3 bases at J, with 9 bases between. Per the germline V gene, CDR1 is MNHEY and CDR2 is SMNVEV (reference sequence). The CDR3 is CASSLAGDNQPQHF. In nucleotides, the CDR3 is TGTGCCAGCAGTTTGGCAGGGGACAATCAGCCCCAGCATTTT.

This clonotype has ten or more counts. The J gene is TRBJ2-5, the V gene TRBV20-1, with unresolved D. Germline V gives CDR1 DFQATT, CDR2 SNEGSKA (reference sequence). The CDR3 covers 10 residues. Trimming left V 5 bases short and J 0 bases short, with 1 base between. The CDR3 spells CSAYQETQYF. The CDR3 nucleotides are TGCAGTGCTTACCAAGAGACCCAGTACTTC.

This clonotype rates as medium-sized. CDR3 DNA: TGTGCCAGCAGCTCACAACAGGGGGCGCAGTGGGAGCAGTACTTC. This translates into CASSSQQGAQWEQYF. The V gene is TRBV7-2, the J gene TRBJ2-7; TRBD1 aligns across 9 bases. This CDR3 has 15 residues. V gave up 4 bases and J gave up 7 bases; unmatched junction bases: 11. CDR1 and CDR2 (germline): SGHTA, FQGNSA.

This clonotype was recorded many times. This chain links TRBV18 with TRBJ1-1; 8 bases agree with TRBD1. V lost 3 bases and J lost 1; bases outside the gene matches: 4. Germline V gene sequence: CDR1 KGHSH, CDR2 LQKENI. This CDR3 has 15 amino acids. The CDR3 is CASSPDRAPNTEAFF. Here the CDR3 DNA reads TGTGCCAGCTCACCGGACAGGGCACCGAACACTGAAGCTTTCTTT.

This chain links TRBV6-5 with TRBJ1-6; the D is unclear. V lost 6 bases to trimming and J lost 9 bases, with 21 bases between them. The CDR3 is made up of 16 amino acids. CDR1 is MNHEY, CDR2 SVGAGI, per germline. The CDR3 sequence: CASSYRAARAGSPLHF. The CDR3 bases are TGTGCCAGCAGCTATAGAGCAGCACGGGCTGGTTCACCCCTCCACTTT.

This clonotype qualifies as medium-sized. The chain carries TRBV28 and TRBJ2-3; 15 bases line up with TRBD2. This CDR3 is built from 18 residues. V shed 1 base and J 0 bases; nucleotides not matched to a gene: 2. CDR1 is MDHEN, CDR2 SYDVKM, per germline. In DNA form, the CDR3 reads TGTGCCAGCAGTTTATCCGGGACTAGCGGGAGGAGCACAGATACGCAGTATTTT. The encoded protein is CASSLSGTSGRSTDTQYF.

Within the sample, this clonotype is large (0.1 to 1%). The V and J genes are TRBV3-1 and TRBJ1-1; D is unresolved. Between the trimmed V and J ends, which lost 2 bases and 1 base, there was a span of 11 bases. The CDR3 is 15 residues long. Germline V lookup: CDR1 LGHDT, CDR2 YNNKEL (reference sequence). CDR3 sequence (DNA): TGTGCCAGCAGCCAAAGTCGGTGGTCGAACACTGAAGCTTTCTTT. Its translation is CASSQSRWSNTEAFF.

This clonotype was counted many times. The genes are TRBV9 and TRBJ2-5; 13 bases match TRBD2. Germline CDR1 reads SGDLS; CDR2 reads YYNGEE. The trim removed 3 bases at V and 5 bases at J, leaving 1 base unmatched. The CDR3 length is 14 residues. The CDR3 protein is CASSATSGGETQYF. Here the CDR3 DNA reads TGTGCCAGCAGCGCGACTAGCGGGGGGGAGACCCAGTACTTC.

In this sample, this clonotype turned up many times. The CDR3 coding sequence is TGTGCCAGCAGCTCCGGACAGGGGGTCTGGTACAATGAGCAGTTCTTC. Its translation: CASSSGQGVWYNEQFF. J is TRBJ2-1 and V is TRBV5-6; 10 nucleotides agree with TRBD1. CDR1 SGHDT and CDR2 YYEEEE come from the germline V gene. The CDR3 is made up of 16 amino acids. Trimming took 3 bases from V and 4 from J; bases not matched to a gene: 7.

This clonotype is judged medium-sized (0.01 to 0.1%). CDR3 amino acids: CSARVPGMNTEAFF. The CDR3 DNA follows: TGCAGTGCTAGAGTTCCGGGGATGAACACTGAAGCTTTCTTT. The V call is TRBV20-1, the J call TRBJ1-1; D not resolved. This CDR3 has 14 amino acids. CDR1 is DFQATT, CDR2 SNEGSKA, per germline (reference sequence). Between the trimmed V and J ends, which lost 1 base and 0 bases, there was a span of 9 bases.

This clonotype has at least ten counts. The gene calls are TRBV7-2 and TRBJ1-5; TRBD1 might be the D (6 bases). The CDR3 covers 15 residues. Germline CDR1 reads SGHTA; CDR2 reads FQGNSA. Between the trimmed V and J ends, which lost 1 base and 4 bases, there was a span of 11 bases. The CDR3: CASSLVQGINQPQHF. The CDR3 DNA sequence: TGTGCCAGCAGCTTAGTACAGGGCATAAATCAGCCCCAGCATTTT.

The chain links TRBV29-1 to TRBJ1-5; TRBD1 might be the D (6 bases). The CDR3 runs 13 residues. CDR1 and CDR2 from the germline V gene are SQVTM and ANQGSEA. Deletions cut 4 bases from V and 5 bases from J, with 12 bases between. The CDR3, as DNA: TGCAGCGTTGGGCTGGGGGGCGATCAGCCCCAGCATTTT. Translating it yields CSVGLGGDQPQHF.

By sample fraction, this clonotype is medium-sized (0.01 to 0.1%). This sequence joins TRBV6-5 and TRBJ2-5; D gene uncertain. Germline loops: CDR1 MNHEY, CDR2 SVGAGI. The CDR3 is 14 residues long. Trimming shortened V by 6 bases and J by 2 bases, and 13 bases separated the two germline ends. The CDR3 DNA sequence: TGTGCCAGCAGCAAAACAACGGAACAAGAGACCCAGTACTTC. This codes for CASSKTTEQETQYF.

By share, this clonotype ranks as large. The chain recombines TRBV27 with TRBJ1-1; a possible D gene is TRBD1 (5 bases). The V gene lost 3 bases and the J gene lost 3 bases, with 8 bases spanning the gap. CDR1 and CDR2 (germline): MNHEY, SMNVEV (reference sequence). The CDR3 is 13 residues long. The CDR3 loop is CASSFGAYTEAFF. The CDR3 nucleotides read TGTGCCAGCAGTTTTGGGGCGTACACTGAAGCTTTCTTT.

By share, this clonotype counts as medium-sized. The CDR3 sequence: CASSSQNIQYF. DNA for the CDR3: TGTGCCAGCAGCTCTCAAAACATTCAGTACTTC. The rearrangement links TRBV7-9 to TRBJ2-4; no clear D gene. This CDR3 region has 11 residues. Germline lookup yields CDR1 SEHNR and CDR2 FQNEAQ (reference sequence). The ends were cut back, 4 bases at V and 5 bases at J, with 3 bases in the middle. Full variable domain (outside the CDR3, taken from reference TRBV7-9 and TRBJ2-4): DTGVSQNPRHKITKRGQNVTFRCDPISEHNRLYWYRQTLGQGPEFLTYFQNEAQLEKSRLLSDRFSAERPKGSFSTLEIQRTEQGDSAMYLCASSSQNIQYFGAGTRLSVL.

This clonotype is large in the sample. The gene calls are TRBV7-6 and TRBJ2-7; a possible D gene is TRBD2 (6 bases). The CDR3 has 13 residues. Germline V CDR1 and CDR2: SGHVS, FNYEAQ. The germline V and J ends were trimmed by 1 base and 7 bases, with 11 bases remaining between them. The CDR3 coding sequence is TGTGCCAGCAGCTTAGGAGGGAGGAGAGAGCAGTACTTC. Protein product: CASSLGGRREQYF.

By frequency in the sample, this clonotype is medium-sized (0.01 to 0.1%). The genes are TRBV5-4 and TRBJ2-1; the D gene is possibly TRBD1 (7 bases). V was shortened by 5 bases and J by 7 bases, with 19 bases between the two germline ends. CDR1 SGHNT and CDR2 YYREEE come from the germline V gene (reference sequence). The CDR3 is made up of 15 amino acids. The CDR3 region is CASRLGGQTVNEQFF. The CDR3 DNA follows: TGTGCCAGCAGACTGGGGGGACAGACGGTAAATGAGCAGTTCTTC.

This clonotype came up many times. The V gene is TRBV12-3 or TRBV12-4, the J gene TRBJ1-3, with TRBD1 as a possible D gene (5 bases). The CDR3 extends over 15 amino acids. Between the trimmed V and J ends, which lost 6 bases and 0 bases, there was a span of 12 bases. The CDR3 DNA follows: TGTGCCAGCAGAGAGGGACCCCCCTCTGGAAACACCATATATTTT. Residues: CASREGPPSGNTIYF.

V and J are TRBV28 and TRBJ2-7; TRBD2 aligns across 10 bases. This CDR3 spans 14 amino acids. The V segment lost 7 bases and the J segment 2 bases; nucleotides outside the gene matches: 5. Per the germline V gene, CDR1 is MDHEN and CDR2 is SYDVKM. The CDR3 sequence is CASNPSGRTYEQYF. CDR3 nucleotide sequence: TGTGCCAGCAACCCTAGCGGGAGAACCTACGAGCAGTACTTC.

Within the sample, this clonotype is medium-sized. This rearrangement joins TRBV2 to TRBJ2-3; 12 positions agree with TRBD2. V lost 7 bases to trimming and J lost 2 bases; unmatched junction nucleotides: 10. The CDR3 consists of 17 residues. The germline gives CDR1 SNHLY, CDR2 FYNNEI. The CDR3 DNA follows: TGTGCCAGCAAACCCCTCGGACTAGCGGGATCCACAGATACGCAGTATTTT. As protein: CASKPLGLAGSTDTQYF. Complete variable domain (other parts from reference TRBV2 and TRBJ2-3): EPEVTQTPSHQVTQMGQEVILRCVPISNHLYFYWYRQILGQKVEFLVSFYNNEISEKSEIFDDQFSVERPDGSNFTLKIRSTKLEDSAMYFCASKPLGLAGSTDTQYFGPGTRLTVL.

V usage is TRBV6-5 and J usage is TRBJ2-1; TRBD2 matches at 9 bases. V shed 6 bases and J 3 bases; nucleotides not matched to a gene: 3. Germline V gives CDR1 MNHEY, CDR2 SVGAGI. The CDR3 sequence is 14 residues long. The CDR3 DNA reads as TGTGCCAGCAGCCTAGCGGGACACTACAATGAGCAGTTCTTC. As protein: CASSLAGHYNEQFF.

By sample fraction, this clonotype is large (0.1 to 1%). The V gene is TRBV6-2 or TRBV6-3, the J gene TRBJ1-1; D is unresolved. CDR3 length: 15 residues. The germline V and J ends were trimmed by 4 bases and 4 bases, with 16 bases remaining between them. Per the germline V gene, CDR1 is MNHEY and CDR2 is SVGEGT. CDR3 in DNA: TGTGCCAGCAGTTCATCCCCGGTACTGCCCACTGAAGCTTTCTTT. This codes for CASSSSPVLPTEAFF.

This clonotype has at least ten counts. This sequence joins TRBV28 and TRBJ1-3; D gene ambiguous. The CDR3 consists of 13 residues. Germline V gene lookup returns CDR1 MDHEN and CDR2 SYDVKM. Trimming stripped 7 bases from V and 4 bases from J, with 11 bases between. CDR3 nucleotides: TGTGCCAGCACCCTTACGGGCGGAAACACCATATATTTT. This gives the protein CASTLTGGNTIYF.

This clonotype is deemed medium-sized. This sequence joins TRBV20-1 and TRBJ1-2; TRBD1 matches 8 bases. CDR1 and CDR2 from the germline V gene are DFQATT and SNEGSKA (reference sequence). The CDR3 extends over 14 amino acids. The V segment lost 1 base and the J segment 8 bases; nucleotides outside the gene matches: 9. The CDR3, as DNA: TGCAGTGCTAGAGGCCTGGACAGGGCTTACGGCTACACCTTC. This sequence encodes CSARGLDRAYGYTF.

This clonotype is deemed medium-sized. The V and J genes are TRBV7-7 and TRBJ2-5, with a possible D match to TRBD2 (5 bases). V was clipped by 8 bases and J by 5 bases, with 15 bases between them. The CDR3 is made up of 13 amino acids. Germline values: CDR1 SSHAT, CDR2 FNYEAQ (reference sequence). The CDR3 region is CASAGPTGETQYF. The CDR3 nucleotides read TGTGCCAGCGCCGGGCCTACGGGGGAGACCCAGTACTTC. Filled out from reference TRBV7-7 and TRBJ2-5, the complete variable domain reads GAGVSQSPRYKVTKRGQDVTLRCDPISSHATLYWYQQALGQGPEFLTYFNYEAQPDKSGLPSDRFSAERPEGSISTLTIQRTEQRDSAMYRCASAGPTGETQYFGPGTRLLVL.

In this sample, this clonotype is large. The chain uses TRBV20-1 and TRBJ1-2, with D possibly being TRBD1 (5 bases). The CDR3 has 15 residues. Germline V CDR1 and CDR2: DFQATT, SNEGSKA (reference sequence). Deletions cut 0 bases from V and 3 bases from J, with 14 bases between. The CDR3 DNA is TGCAGTGCTAGAGATTACGGTCGACAGTACTATGGCTACACCTTC. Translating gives CSARDYGRQYYGYTF.

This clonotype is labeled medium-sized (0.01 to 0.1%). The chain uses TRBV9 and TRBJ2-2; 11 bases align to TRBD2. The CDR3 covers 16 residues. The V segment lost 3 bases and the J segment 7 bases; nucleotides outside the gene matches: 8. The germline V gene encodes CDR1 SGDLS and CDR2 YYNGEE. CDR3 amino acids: CASSGILAGENGELFF. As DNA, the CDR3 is TGTGCCAGCAGCGGAATACTAGCGGGAGAGAACGGGGAGCTGTTTTTT.

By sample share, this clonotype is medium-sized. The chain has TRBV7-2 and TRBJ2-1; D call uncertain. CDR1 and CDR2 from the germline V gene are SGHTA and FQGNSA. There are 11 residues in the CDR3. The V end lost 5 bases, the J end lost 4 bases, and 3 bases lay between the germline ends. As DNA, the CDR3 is TGTGCCAGCAGCAATTACAATGAGCAGTTCTTC. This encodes CASSNYNEQFF.